This paragraph reports one T cell receptor (beta chain). This clonotype was recorded many times. Its antigen is not yet known. No much larger clonotype is one base removed from it; base qualities were not supplied. The data were taken from a study of early T cells in non-severe SARS-CoV-2 infection (dated by TCRdb to the early 2020s). A note on the overall study: Because TCR sequencing was done on bulk RNA from unsorted whole blood, the alpha and beta chains could not be paired. Results the study describes overall, beyond this receptor: VDJdb matching was skewed toward anti-spike CD8 responses and likely underestimated virus-specific expansions by missing private and CD4 specificities.

This was a case-control study nested in a cohort of healthcare workers in London, UK, who had nasopharyngeal swab PCR tests and blood samples taken every week. Between 23 and 31 March 2020, the week of the UK lockdown, healthcare workers were enrolled and then followed up weekly for as long as 16 weeks. Taken from the germline V gene, the CDR1 and CDR2 loops are SGDLS and YYNGEE. From the cysteine up to the phenylalanine, the CDR3 has a length of 15 residues. The sequence is cut down to CDR3 DNA, 45 bases in frame from base 1. V and J lose 0 bases and 8 bases, and a span of 14 bases separates them. Libraries were constructed by 5' RACE. Reads for this sample came from a NextSeq 500. In the TCR library protocol, unique molecular identifiers were attached to individual cDNA molecules to correct for PCR bias and sequencing error. Sequencing covered both TCR alpha and beta chains, and within each sample the abundances of alpha and beta sequences were tightly co-correlated. The authors' pipeline ran thus. V gene, J gene and CDR3 annotation of TCR sequences was performed with Decombinator V4. Expanded TCRs were defined as changing significantly between any two time points under a Poisson model with p below 0.0001. TCR abundances were normalised to the total number of TCRs sequenced in each sample and reported as counts per million. TRAV1-2 paired with TRAJ12, TRAJ20 or TRAJ33 defined MAIT TCRs, while TRAV10 paired with TRAJ18 defined iNKT TCRs. VDJdb, accessed 1 November 2021, was searched for CMV, EBV and SARS-CoV-2 annotated TCRs, with TCRs annotated for multiple antigens excluded. Starting from the raw public reads, TCRdb applied fastp trimming at Q25, assembled clones with MiXCR and retained in-frame beta chains. Every distinct CDR3 protein forms one entry, paired with its most common genes and DNA. The V and J calls were determined by TCRdb, not by the authors. The sample table holds 60,000 or so distinct CDR3 sequences, of which about 10% were seen once. The ten biggest clones cover around 4.1% of the sample.

The chain couples TRBV9 to TRBJ1-4; the D region possibly corresponds to TRBD1 (6 bases align). The receptor was isolated from an adult who was a healthcare worker with PCR-confirmed SARS-CoV-2 infection or an uninfected control (not recorded which). Material: whole blood. The CDR3 corresponds to CASSVGSGGGEKLFF. The DNA reads as follows: TGTGCCAGCAGCGTAGGGTCGGGGGGCGGCGAAAAACTGTTTTTT.